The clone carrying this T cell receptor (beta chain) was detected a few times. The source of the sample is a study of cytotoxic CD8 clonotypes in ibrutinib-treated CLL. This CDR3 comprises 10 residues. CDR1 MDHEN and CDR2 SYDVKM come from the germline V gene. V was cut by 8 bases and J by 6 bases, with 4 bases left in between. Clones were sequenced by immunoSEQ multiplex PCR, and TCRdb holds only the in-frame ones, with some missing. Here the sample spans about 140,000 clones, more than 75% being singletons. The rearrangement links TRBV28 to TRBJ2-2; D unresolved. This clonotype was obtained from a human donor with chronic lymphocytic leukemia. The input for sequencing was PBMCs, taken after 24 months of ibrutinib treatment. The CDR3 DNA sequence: TGTGCCAGCTCGTCCGGGGAGCTGTTTTTT. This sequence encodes CASSSGELFF.